This entry lists 3 T cell receptor beta chains sequenced from one sample in a study of PD-L1 blockade in urothelial cancer. TCRdb's copy holds only in-frame clones and misses some; the assay was immunoSEQ multiplex PCR. The profile shows 37,000 or so clones, 82% of them singletons. Sequenced here: PBMCs, sampled around atezolizumab (anti-PD-L1) treatment. The receptor source for this set is a man aged 55 to 70 with urothelial cancer.

As DNA, the CDR3 is TGTGCCAGCAGTTCGAGCTCTGGGGCCAACGTCCTGACTTTC. It specifies CASSSSSGANVLTF. The genes are TRBV28 and TRBJ2-6; D not resolved. From germline, CDR1 is MDHEN and CDR2 SYDVKM. V was pared by 4 bases and J by 0 bases, with 4 bases between. This CDR3 is built from 14 residues. Together with reference TRBV28 and TRBJ2-6, the CDR3 gives the full variable domain: DVKVTQSSRYLVKRTGEKVFLECVQDMDHENMFWYRQDPGLGLRLIYFSYDVKMKEKGDIPEGYSVSREKKERFSLILESASTNQTSMYLCASSSSSGANVLTFGAGSRLTVL.

The gene calls are TRBV7-8 and TRBJ2-3; 10 bases match TRBD2. The CDR3 length is 17 residues. Germline trimming cut 5 bases from V and 3 bases from J; bases unmatched to any gene: 11. The germline gives CDR1 SGHVS, CDR2 FQNEAQ. The CDR3: CASSPTGPSGGTDTQYF. DNA of the CDR3: TGTGCCAGCAGCCCCACCGGGCCTAGCGGGGGAACAGATACGCAGTATTTT.

This rearrangement joins TRBV2 to TRBJ2-7; TRBD2 might be the D (6 bases). CDR3 length: 14 residues. The germline V gene has CDR1 SNHLY and CDR2 FYNNEI. Trimming shortened V by 6 bases and J by 0 bases, and 12 bases separated the two germline ends. CDR3 loop: CASRFRGSSYEQYF. CDR3 sequence (DNA): TGTGCCAGCAGATTTCGGGGGTCCTCCTACGAGCAGTACTTC.